This is a list of T cell receptor beta chains from one sample in a study of blood T cells in healthy people across ages. One entry per CDR3 protein, called by TCRdb with MiXCR from the 5' RACE reads. Of around 1.7 million distinct CDR3 sequences in the sample, over 25% were seen once. Sequencing was done on a sample of blood. The origin of the receptors is a woman aged 30 to 39 in good health. The CDR3 runs from the conserved cysteine through the conserved F or W. A D gene is named only where the DNA matches it firmly. Only part of the rows carry a size: once, few, many, or a class if the clone is expanded.

j_gene	v_gene	abundance	d_gene	CDR3nt	CDR3aa
TRBJ1-2	TRBV6-5	-	TRBD1	TGTGCCAGCAGGAGGACAGGGAGGTATAACTATGGCTACACCTTC	CASRRTGRYNYGYTF
TRBJ1-1	TRBV12-3/TRBV12-4	-	-	TGTGCCAGCAGTTCGATTCACGGGGGGCGTACTGAAGCTTTCTTT	CASSSIHGGRTEAFF
TRBJ2-3	TRBV6-5	-	-	TGTGCCACCATCAGGGTGGATACGCAGTATTTT	CATIRVDTQYF
TRBJ2-1	TRBV5-6	-	TRBD2	TGTGCCAGCAGCATCGGGACTAGCGGGGGGGCAGGAAAGTTCTTC	CASSIGTSGGAGKFF
TRBJ2-3	TRBV27	-	-	TGTGCCAGCACGGAGGGAACGAGCACAGATACGCAGTATTTT	CASTEGTSTDTQYF
TRBJ2-6	TRBV20-1	few	-	TGCAGTGCTAGAGATCCGAGGAGGGCTGGGGCCAACGTCCTGACTTTC	CSARDPRRAGANVLTF
TRBJ2-5	TRBV27	many	-	TGTGCCAGCAGTTTATCGAGGGAGAAAGAGACCCAGTACTTC	CASSLSREKETQYF
TRBJ2-7	TRBV7-6	many	TRBD2	TGTGCCAGCAGCTCGCAGACCGGCCTAGCGGGAACCTACGAGCAGTACTTC	CASSSQTGLAGTYEQYF
TRBJ1-6	TRBV27	-	-	TGTGCCAGCAGGGAGGGACACGCGATTGTTAATTCACCCCTCCACTTT	CASREGHAIVNSPLHF
TRBJ1-2	TRBV5-5	-	TRBD1	TGTGCCAGCAGCTTGGGACCGACGGGACAGGGGGGCTACACCTTC	CASSLGPTGQGGYTF
TRBJ1-4	TRBV7-2	-	-	TGTGCCAGCAGCTCGGGCCGGGCACGGGAAAAACTGTTTTTT	CASSSGRAREKLFF
TRBJ2-1	TRBV9	few	-	TGTGCCAGCAGCGTAAATGTGCGCGAGCAGTTCTTC	CASSVNVREQFF
TRBJ2-3	TRBV10-3	-	-	TGTGCCATCAGTGAGGCTTCGGGTCCTAGCACAGATACGCAGTATTTT	CAISEASGPSTDTQYF
TRBJ2-5	TRBV10-2	-	-	TGCGCCAGCAGTGAGTTACTAGGAGAGACCCAGTACTTC	CASSELLGETQYF
TRBJ1-2	TRBV9	-	-	TGTGCCAGCAGCGTAGGAGGGGAGAGCTATGACTACACCTTC	CASSVGGESYDYTF
TRBJ2-1	TRBV18	few	-	TGTGCCAGCTCACTCACCTCTGGGGGGGGCTCCAACAATGAGCAGTTCTTC	CASSLTSGGGSNNEQFF
TRBJ2-1	TRBV4-2	-	-	TGTGCCAGCAGCCAAAATTTCGGGGGCTACAATGAGCAGTTCTTC	CASSQNFGGYNEQFF
TRBJ2-6	TRBV13	few	-	TGTGCCAGCAGCTTAGGGCGTCGTTCTGGGGCCAACGTCCTGACTTTC	CASSLGRRSGANVLTF
TRBJ2-5	TRBV2	few	-	TGTGCCAGCAGTGATCAGGGATCCAAAGAGACCCAGTACTTC	CASSDQGSKETQYF
TRBJ1-4	TRBV6-1	-	-	TGTGCCAGCTTCCGGTCTTTCAATGAAAAACTGTTTTTT	CASFRSFNEKLFF
TRBJ2-5	TRBV29-1	-	TRBD2	TGCAGCGTTCAAGGACTAGCGGGGCTAGGAGAGACCCAGTACTTC	CSVQGLAGLGETQYF
TRBJ1-2	TRBV6-2/TRBV6-3	-	TRBD1	TGTGCCAGCAGCCCGGGGACAGGGGTGACTGGCTACACCTTC	CASSPGTGVTGYTF
TRBJ1-4	TRBV19	-	-	TGTGCCAGTAGTACCATGGGCGGAGTTAATGAAAAACTGTTTTTT	CASSTMGGVNEKLFF
TRBJ2-5	TRBV9	few	TRBD1	TGTGCCAGCAGCGCTGATACAGGGGGCGAGGAGACCCAGTACTTC	CASSADTGGEETQYF
TRBJ2-3	TRBV5-4	-	-	TGTGCCAGCAGCGCCGACCATACGCAGTATTTT	CASSADHTQYF
TRBJ2-5	TRBV5-1	few	TRBD2	TGCGCCAGCAGCCCGGGACTAGCGGGGTCGTACCAAGAGACCCAGTACTTC	CASSPGLAGSYQETQYF
TRBJ1-2	TRBV5-1	-	-	TGCGCCAGCAGCGTAGAAGGGTTGGGCGGCTACACCTTC	CASSVEGLGGYTF
TRBJ2-1	TRBV7-2	-	-	TGTGCCAGCGGCCCGCAGACCGGGACAGAGCAGTTCTTC	CASGPQTGTEQFF
TRBJ1-2	TRBV4-3	few	-	TGCGCCAGCAGCCAAGGGTTTGTTGGGTATGGCTACACCTTC	CASSQGFVGYGYTF
TRBJ2-7	TRBV7-9	-	-	TGTGCCAGCAGCGCAGCCAGGAGAGTCGGCGAGCAGTACTTC	CASSAARRVGEQYF
TRBJ2-7	TRBV28	many	-	TGTGCCAGCAGTTTAAACTGGTACGAGCAGTACTTC	CASSLNWYEQYF
TRBJ2-1	TRBV29-1	many	-	TGCAGCGTTATTCGAGTTGGACATACCCTGTTCTTC	CSVIRVGHTLFF
TRBJ1-6	TRBV6-4	-	-	TGTGCCAGTACCGGGGAGGGTACCTCCCTCCACTTT	CASTGEGTSLHF
TRBJ1-4	TRBV29-1	-	TRBD1	TGCAGCGTTGAAGAGCCAGGGGGCAGTGAAAAACTGTTTTTT	CSVEEPGGSEKLFF